Described below is a single T cell receptor (beta chain) sequence and its context. The data derive from a study of beta chain features in type 1 diabetes. Sorting that relied on CD45RO/CCR7/CD25/CD127/CD95/CD27 yielded CD4+ naive, central memory, regulatory and stem cell-like memory cells. Reverse transcribing all isolated RNA meant expressed TCRB transcripts were sequenced. Sequencing used immunoSEQ multiplex PCR; TCRdb keeps in-frame clones, though not all of them. The repertoire includes 220,000 or so clones, around 68% of them detected once, and around 0.05% sits in the top ten. The CDR3 loop spans 14 amino acids. Germline V CDR1 and CDR2: SNHLY, FYNNEI. V dropped 3 bases and J dropped 0 bases, with 6 bases sitting between them.

The sequencing sample was made of naive CD4+ T cells from blood. This chain links TRBV2 with TRBJ1-3, with D unclear. The sequence derives from a man aged 30-40 years in good health. CDR3 nucleotides: TGTGCCAGCAGTGACACCTCCTCTGGAAACACCATATATTTT. Translated: CASSDTSSGNTIYF. Drawing the rest from reference TRBV2 and TRBJ1-3, the complete variable domain is EPEVTQTPSHQVTQMGQEVILRCVPISNHLYFYWYRQILGQKVEFLVSFYNNEISEKSEIFDDQFSVERPDGSNFTLKIRSTKLEDSAMYFCASSDTSSGNTIYFGEGSWLTVV.